One sample yielded the 5 T cell receptor beta chains listed below, sequenced in a study of persistence of HIV-infected CD4 T cells. Overlapping HIV-1 Gag 15-mer peptides at around 1 ug per peptide per mL were used. Sorted nonresponding memory CD4+ T cells were CD40L-negative, CD69-negative, CD45RO-high. What these receptors recognize is not known. This was the immunoSEQ version 4 assay in survey mode. Method: immunoSEQ multiplex PCR; TCRdb's copy keeps in-frame clones and lacks some. Of about 40,000 clones listed, around three quarters are singletons. Source: CD4+ T cells sorted from PBMCs after roughly 20-hour stimulation, taken from a patient who received antiretroviral therapy. The source is an adult man with HIV who was CMV-seropositive.

The chain is built from TRBV3-1 (or the pseudogene TRBV3-2) and TRBJ1-1; weak D call: TRBD1 (6 bases). The V end was cut by 2 bases, the J end by 0 bases, with 13 bases between. There are 16 residues in the CDR3. The V gene's germline CDR1 is LGHDT and CDR2 YNNKEL (reference sequence). In DNA form, the CDR3 reads TGTGCCAGCAGCCAACCAAGGGACACTTTGAACACTGAAGCTTTCTTT. It codes for CASSQPRDTLNTEAFF.

Only one count was recorded for this clone. This chain joins TRBV5-4 and TRBJ2-3, with a possible D match to TRBD2 (5 bases). CDR1 is SGHNT, CDR2 YYREEE, per germline (reference sequence). The ends were cut back, 5 bases at V and 3 bases at J, with 10 bases in the middle. The CDR3 has 13 residues. The CDR3 coding sequence is TGTGCCAGCAGTCGGACTTATACAGATACGCAGTATTTT. Translating it yields CASSRTYTDTQYF.

The gene calls are TRBV11-2 and TRBJ1-1; D is unclear. The germline V and J ends were trimmed by 0 bases and 6 bases, with 14 bases remaining between them. The germline gives CDR1 SGHAT, CDR2 FQNNGV. This CDR3 region has 15 residues. The CDR3 region has the DNA TGTGCCAGCAGCTTAGATCCGACCCCCTGGGCTGAAGCTTTCTTT. It codes for CASSLDPTPWAEAFF.

The V and J genes are TRBV30 and TRBJ1-2; no firm D call. Trimming cost V 0 bases and J 5 bases, with 10 bases left between them. The germline V gene has CDR1 GTSNPN and CDR2 SVGIG (reference sequence). There are 13 residues in the CDR3. The CDR3 reads CAWSVHWGYGYTF. Here the CDR3 DNA reads TGTGCCTGGAGTGTACATTGGGGATATGGCTACACCTTC.

This clone was found a few times. V gene TRBV6-4 combines with J gene TRBJ2-2; D uncertain. Trimming pared 0 bases from V and 6 bases from J, leaving 14 bases between. Germline V CDR1 and CDR2: MRHNA, SNTAGT. CDR3 length: 16 amino acids. The CDR3: CASSDSGRARAGELFF. The CDR3 nucleotides read TGTGCCAGCAGTGACTCAGGCCGGGCTAGAGCCGGGGAGCTGTTTTTT.